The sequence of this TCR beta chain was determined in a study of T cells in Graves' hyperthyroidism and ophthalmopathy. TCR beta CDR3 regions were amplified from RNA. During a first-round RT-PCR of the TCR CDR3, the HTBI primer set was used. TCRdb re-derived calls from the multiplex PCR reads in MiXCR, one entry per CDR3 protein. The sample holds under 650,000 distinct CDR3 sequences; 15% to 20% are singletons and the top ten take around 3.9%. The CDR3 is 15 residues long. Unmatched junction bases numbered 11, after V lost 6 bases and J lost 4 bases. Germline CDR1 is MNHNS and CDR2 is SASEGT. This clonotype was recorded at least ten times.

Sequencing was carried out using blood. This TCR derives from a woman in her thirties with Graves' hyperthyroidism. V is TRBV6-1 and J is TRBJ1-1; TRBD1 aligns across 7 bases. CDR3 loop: CASRIKTGIGTEAFF. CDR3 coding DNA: TGTGCCAGCAGGATTAAGACAGGGATAGGCACTGAAGCTTTCTTT.